The 32 T cell receptor beta chains below were found in one sample sequenced in a study of vaccination and CD4 T cells after COVID-19. Treatment in this sample: roughly nine-day PBMC culture with coronavirus spike peptide pools or control peptides (ViraFEST assay). These receptors lack a known antigen. Cultured CD4+ T cell DNA was sequenced using the Oncomine TCR Beta short-read assay. TCRdb called the PCR reads again in MiXCR, with one record for every CDR3 protein. This sample yields about 16,000 distinct CDR3 sequences, of which 45% to 60% are seen a single time; less than 20% belongs to the top ten. The source material was CD4+ T cells from blood, cultured in vitro, sampled before SARS-CoV-2 vaccination. These receptors were taken from a human donor who had recovered from COVID-19.

The rearrangement joins TRBV11-2 to TRBJ2-7, with 8 nucleotides matching TRBD2. Germline loops: CDR1 SGHAT, CDR2 FQNNGV. With 5 bases clipped from V and 5 bases from J, the junction kept 11 bases outside the gene matches. The CDR3 is 15 residues long. The CDR3 reads CASSRPGTRGDEQYF. As DNA, the CDR3 is TGTGCCAGCAGCCGACCCGGGACTAGAGGGGACGAGCAGTACTTC. Full variable domain (outside the CDR3, taken from reference TRBV11-2 and TRBJ2-7): EAGVAQSPRYKIIEKRQSVAFWCNPISGHATLYWYQQILGQGPKLLIQFQNNGVVDDSQLPKDRFSAERLKGVDSTLKIQPAKLEDSAVYLCASSRPGTRGDEQYFGPGTRLTVT.

The chain uses TRBV28 and TRBJ2-5, with 9 bases aligning to TRBD1. V dropped 4 bases and J dropped 5; count of bases not matched to a gene: 11. The CDR3 sequence is 16 residues long. Germline CDR1 reads MDHEN; CDR2 reads SYDVKM. CDR3 in DNA: TGTGCCAGCAGTTCGACGGGACAGGGTGTTCAGGAGACCCAGTACTTC. It is translated as CASSSTGQGVQETQYF. Complete variable domain (other parts from reference TRBV28 and TRBJ2-5): DVKVTQSSRYLVKRTGEKVFLECVQDMDHENMFWYRQDPGLGLRLIYFSYDVKMKEKGDIPEGYSVSREKKERFSLILESASTNQTSMYLCASSSTGQGVQETQYFGPGTRLLVL.

The rearrangement links TRBV28 to TRBJ1-1; 7 bases line up with TRBD1. The CDR3 is 14 residues long. Germline V gives CDR1 MDHEN, CDR2 SYDVKM. V shed 7 bases, J shed 5 bases, and the junction held 10 bases outside the gene matches. The CDR3: CASTLRDSLTEAFF. The CDR3 bases are TGTGCCAGCACCCTCCGGGACAGTCTAACTGAAGCTTTCTTT. The full variable domain, with the rest looked up from reference TRBV28 and TRBJ1-1, is DVKVTQSSRYLVKRTGEKVFLECVQDMDHENMFWYRQDPGLGLRLIYFSYDVKMKEKGDIPEGYSVSREKKERFSLILESASTNQTSMYLCASTLRDSLTEAFFGQGTRLTVV.

The V call is TRBV5-5, the J call TRBJ1-6; a weak D match, TRBD1 (5 bases). The CDR3 totals 15 residues. The germline V gene encodes CDR1 SGHKS and CDR2 YYEKEE (reference sequence). V gave up 1 base and J gave up 9 bases, with 14 bases separating them. Here the CDR3 reads CASSLRGGDGSPLHF. CDR3 nucleotides: TGTGCCAGCAGCTTGAGGGGAGGGGATGGTTCACCCCTCCACTTT.

CDR3 bases: TGCAGTGCTAGACCGGCCTTCGGCCTCTATAATTCACCCCTCCACTTT. Translated: CSARPAFGLYNSPLHF. This sequence joins TRBV20-1 and TRBJ1-6; no definite D call. Germline V lookup: CDR1 DFQATT, CDR2 SNEGSKA (reference sequence). The CDR3 is made up of 16 amino acids. The germline V and J ends were trimmed by 2 bases and 3 bases, with 14 bases remaining between them.

The chain joins TRBV11-3 to TRBJ2-7; weak D call: TRBD2 (5 bases). CDR3 size: 13 residues. Germline loops: CDR1 SGHNT, CDR2 YENEEA. The V end lost 1 base, the J end lost 5 bases, and 9 bases lay between the germline ends. CDR3 nucleotides: TGTGCCAGCAGCTTAGGGGCGAGGGACGAGCAGTACTTC. It is translated as CASSLGARDEQYF.

V gene TRBV20-1 combines with J gene TRBJ1-1; no clear D. V dropped 2 bases and J dropped 0 bases, with 16 bases sitting between them. The CDR3 is made up of 16 amino acids. Germline loops: CDR1 DFQATT, CDR2 SNEGSKA (reference sequence). As DNA, the CDR3 is TGCAGTGCTAGACGAGGGTTTGCGCGGATGAACACTGAAGCTTTCTTT. It is translated as CSARRGFARMNTEAFF.

This clonotype appeared a few times. The chain is built from TRBV6-2 or TRBV6-3 and TRBJ1-2; 7 bases align to TRBD1. CDR1 MNHEY and CDR2 SVGEGT come from the germline V gene. There are 14 residues in the CDR3. Trimming at V came to 6 bases and at J to 7 bases, leaving 11 bases not matched to a gene. As DNA, the CDR3 is TGTGCCAGCAGACAAGGGGGCAGGGGTCCTGGCTACACCTTC. Encoded protein: CASRQGGRGPGYTF.

This clonotype was seen only a few times. The J gene is TRBJ2-5, the V gene TRBV7-6, with a weak D call TRBD2 (5 bases). The CDR3 spans 13 residues. Germline CDR1 is SGHVS and CDR2 is FNYEAQ. The V end lost 5 bases, the J end lost 4 bases, and 11 bases lay between the germline ends. The CDR3 DNA is TGTGCCAGCAGCCCACGCCGGGGAGAGACCCAGTACTTC. It encodes CASSPRRGETQYF.

The V and J genes are TRBV6-1 and TRBJ2-5, with 10 bases lining up with TRBD1. The trim removed 3 bases at V and 5 bases at J, leaving 3 bases unmatched. Germline V gene lookup returns CDR1 MNHNS and CDR2 SASEGT. The CDR3 length is 14 residues. The CDR3: CASSDPGQGETQYF. The DNA for the CDR3 is TGTGCCAGCAGTGACCCGGGACAGGGGGAGACCCAGTACTTC.

This clonotype has a handful of counts. The V call is TRBV27, the J call TRBJ2-3, with 7 bases lining up with TRBD2. Germline values: CDR1 MNHEY, CDR2 SMNVEV (reference sequence). The CDR3 length is 15 residues. The trim removed 1 base at V and 7 bases at J, leaving 8 bases unmatched. The DNA of the CDR3 is TGTGCCAGCAGTTTATTTGCGGGAGAGTTGAATACGCAGTATTTT. Translating it yields CASSLFAGELNTQYF.

V usage is TRBV20-1 and J usage is TRBJ2-3; the D gene is possibly TRBD1 (6 bases). The V end was cut by 5 bases, the J end by 0 bases, with 12 bases between. Looked up from germline, CDR1 is DFQATT and CDR2 is SNEGSKA (reference sequence). The CDR3 totals 14 residues. In DNA form, the CDR3 reads TGCAGTGCTTTGGACAGATCTAGCACAGATACGCAGTATTTT. It translates to CSALDRSSTDTQYF.

This clonotype has just a few counts. The chain combines TRBV20-1 with TRBJ2-7, with 9 bases aligning to TRBD1. Germline CDR1 DFQATT, CDR2 SNEGSKA (reference sequence). The V segment lost 4 bases and the J segment 4 bases; nucleotides outside the gene matches: 17. The CDR3 sequence is 17 residues long. CDR3 loop: CSANPPPTGGARYEQYF. CDR3 sequence (DNA): TGCAGTGCTAACCCCCCCCCCACAGGGGGCGCTAGGTACGAGCAGTACTTC.

The gene calls are TRBV9 and TRBJ2-4, with D perhaps TRBD1 (6 bases). V lost 3 bases, J lost 8 bases, and 18 bases lay in between. Per germline, CDR1 SGDLS and CDR2 YYNGEE. This CDR3 contains 15 residues. The CDR3 protein is CASSARGHQGDIQYF. CDR3 sequence (DNA): TGTGCCAGCAGCGCTAGGGGACACCAAGGGGACATTCAGTACTTC.

V is TRBV6-2 or TRBV6-3 and J is TRBJ1-6; D is perhaps TRBD1 (6 bases). Per the germline V gene, CDR1 is MNHEY and CDR2 is SVGEGT. Deletions cut 2 bases from V and 7 bases from J, with 9 bases between. The CDR3 is made up of 14 amino acids. In DNA, the CDR3 is TGTGCCAGCAGTTACACAGGGATGAATTCACCCCTCCACTTT. Protein sequence: CASSYTGMNSPLHF.

The rearrangement joins TRBV27 to TRBJ2-1, with 12 bases lining up with TRBD2. CDR1 and CDR2 from the germline V gene are MNHEY and SMNVEV (reference sequence). V lost 6 bases and J lost 10; bases outside the gene matches: 10. The CDR3 loop spans 15 amino acids. In DNA form, the CDR3 reads TGTGCCAGCAGCCGGACTAGCGGGAAGGCGCGGGAGCAGTTCTTC. Translated: CASSRTSGKAREQFF.

CDR3 loop: CASSFLAYTQYF. The CDR3 DNA follows: TGTGCCAGCAGCTTTCTTGCGTATACGCAGTATTTT. The chain uses TRBV7-2 and TRBJ2-3; D unresolved. V was pared by 3 bases and J by 7 bases, with 8 bases between. The CDR3 loop spans 12 amino acids. Looked up from germline, CDR1 is SGHTA and CDR2 is FQGNSA.

The chain couples TRBV7-9 to TRBJ2-1; tentative D call: TRBD1 (6 bases). The CDR3 runs to 13 residues. Looked up from germline, CDR1 is SEHNR and CDR2 is FQNEAQ (reference sequence). V lost 5 bases and J lost 7, with 12 bases in between. CDR3: CASSPLTGNEQFF. CDR3 nucleotide sequence: TGTGCCAGCAGCCCTCTTACAGGGAATGAGCAGTTCTTC.

This clonotype was counted only a few times. This chain links TRBV6-1 with TRBJ2-2; the D is unclear. This CDR3 has 16 amino acids. Per the germline V gene, CDR1 is MNHNS and CDR2 is SASEGT. V was clipped by 0 bases and J by 5 bases, with 13 bases between them. The CDR3 coding sequence is TGTGCCAGCAGTGAAGCGCTTCAGCGAAGGACCGGGGAGCTGTTTTTT. Encoded protein: CASSEALQRRTGELFF.

The rearrangement links TRBV7-2 to TRBJ2-4, with D uncertain. This CDR3 is 14 amino acids long. The germline V gene encodes CDR1 SGHTA and CDR2 FQGNSA. V shed 4 bases and J shed 0 bases, with 7 bases lying between them. CDR3 sequence reads: CASSWALAKNIQYF. The CDR3 bases are TGTGCCAGCAGCTGGGCCTTAGCCAAAAACATTCAGTACTTC.

This clonotype has only one observation. This chain connects TRBV19 to TRBJ2-7; a weak D match, TRBD1 (6 bases). The CDR3 spans 15 residues. Looked up from germline, CDR1 is LNHDA and CDR2 is SQIVND (reference sequence). The V and J ends lost 5 bases and 3 bases respectively, with 17 bases between them. The DNA of the CDR3 is TGTGCCAGTAGTGTCACCGGGACACCGCACTACGAGCAGTACTTC. Amino acids: CASSVTGTPHYEQYF.

This rearrangement joins TRBV6-1 to TRBJ2-3; weak D call: TRBD2 (5 bases). Looked up from germline, CDR1 is MNHNS and CDR2 is SASEGT. Trimming removed 6 bases from V and 0 bases from J, with 25 bases in between. The CDR3 is 19 residues long. The CDR3 here is CASSGPGSSRHTSTDTQYF. The DNA of the CDR3 is TGTGCCAGCAGCGGCCCGGGGTCCAGCCGCCACACAAGCACAGATACGCAGTATTTT.

V gene TRBV6-4 combines with J gene TRBJ1-6; a weak D match, TRBD1 (5 bases). Germline CDR1 is MRHNA and CDR2 is SNTAGT. V gave up 5 bases and J gave up 8 bases, with 16 bases separating them. The CDR3 sequence is 15 residues long. The CDR3 DNA sequence: TGTGCCAGCAGTAGGGACGCCGTCTCCCATTCACCCCTCCACTTT. Protein: CASSRDAVSHSPLHF.

Only a few counts were recorded for this clonotype. The rearrangement uses TRBV7-2 and TRBJ1-5; D remains ambiguous. CDR1 is SGHTA and CDR2 is FQGNSA in the germline V gene. This CDR3 has 13 amino acids. Between the trimmed V and J ends, which lost 1 base and 4 bases, there was a span of 5 bases. DNA for the CDR3: TGTGCCAGCAGCTTAGACACAAATCAGCCCCAGCATTTT. The encoded protein is CASSLDTNQPQHF.

The chain uses TRBV20-1 and TRBJ2-1; TRBD2 agrees at 10 bases. Trimming removed 8 bases from V and 10 bases from J; junction bases left unmatched: 5. From germline, CDR1 is DFQATT and CDR2 SNEGSKA (reference sequence). The CDR3 contains 11 residues. The CDR3 here is CSLDSGREQFF. The DNA of the CDR3 is TGCAGTCTTGATAGCGGGAGGGAGCAGTTCTTC.

This clonotype showed up just a few times. The chain links TRBV24-1 to TRBJ2-1; D unclear. The CDR3 sequence is 13 residues long. Germline CDR1 KGHDR, CDR2 SFDVKD. Trimming shortened V by 3 bases and J by 7 bases, and 9 bases separated the two germline ends. The CDR3 DNA sequence: TGTGCCACCAGTGATAGATTGGGGAATGAGCAGTTCTTC. Translation: CATSDRLGNEQFF.

This rearrangement joins TRBV4-3 to TRBJ1-6; no definite D call. The CDR3 loop spans 13 amino acids. V lost 1 base and J lost 10, with 8 bases in between. Germline-derived CDR1 and CDR2 are LGHNA and YSLEER. CDR3 protein: CASSQVHDSPLHF. In nucleotides, the CDR3 is TGCGCCAGCAGCCAAGTTCATGACTCACCCCTCCACTTT.

The table lists this clonotype with a count of one. V and J are TRBV6-2 or TRBV6-3 and TRBJ1-1, with TRBD1 identical over 8 bases. The junction had 1 base not matched to a gene; V was cut back by 8 bases and J by 8 bases. This CDR3 has 10 residues. Per germline, CDR1 MNHEY and CDR2 SVGEGT. This CDR3 reads CASGQGEAFF. The CDR3 DNA is TGTGCCAGCGGACAGGGAGAAGCTTTCTTT.

The genes are TRBV10-3 and TRBJ1-5; D is possibly TRBD1 (5 bases). In germline, CDR1 is ENHRY, CDR2 SYGVKD. V lost 8 bases and J lost 5, with 13 bases in between. The CDR3 has 13 residues. Here the CDR3 reads CAISDSHDQPQHF. The DNA for the CDR3 is TGTGCCATCTCCGACAGTCACGATCAGCCCCAGCATTTT.

This clonotype was detected only a few times. The chain joins TRBV20-1 to TRBJ2-3; perhaps D is TRBD1 or TRBD2 (6 bases each). Deletions cut 6 bases from V and 4 bases from J, with 20 bases between. Germline V gene sequence: CDR1 DFQATT, CDR2 SNEGSKA (reference sequence). The CDR3 loop spans 15 amino acids. The CDR3 is CSARGLNGNADTQYF. In nucleotides, the CDR3 is TGCAGTGCCCGGGGGCTAAACGGAAACGCAGATACGCAGTATTTT.

The chain employs TRBV28 and TRBJ2-5, with D unresolved. This CDR3 has 13 amino acids. The ends were cut back, 5 bases at V and 6 bases at J, with 13 bases in the middle. In germline, CDR1 is MDHEN, CDR2 SYDVKM. This CDR3 is CASSPGISQTQYF. As DNA, the CDR3 is TGTGCCAGCAGTCCGGGTATTAGCCAGACCCAGTACTTC.

The chain has TRBV6-5 and TRBJ1-5; TRBD1 is a possible D gene (6 bases). V was pared by 4 bases and J by 0 bases, with 10 bases between. In germline, CDR1 is MNHEY, CDR2 SVGAGI. This CDR3 has 15 residues. The CDR3 coding sequence is TGTGCCAGCAGTTCCGGGACAAATAGCAATCAGCCCCAGCATTTT. Protein product: CASSSGTNSNQPQHF.